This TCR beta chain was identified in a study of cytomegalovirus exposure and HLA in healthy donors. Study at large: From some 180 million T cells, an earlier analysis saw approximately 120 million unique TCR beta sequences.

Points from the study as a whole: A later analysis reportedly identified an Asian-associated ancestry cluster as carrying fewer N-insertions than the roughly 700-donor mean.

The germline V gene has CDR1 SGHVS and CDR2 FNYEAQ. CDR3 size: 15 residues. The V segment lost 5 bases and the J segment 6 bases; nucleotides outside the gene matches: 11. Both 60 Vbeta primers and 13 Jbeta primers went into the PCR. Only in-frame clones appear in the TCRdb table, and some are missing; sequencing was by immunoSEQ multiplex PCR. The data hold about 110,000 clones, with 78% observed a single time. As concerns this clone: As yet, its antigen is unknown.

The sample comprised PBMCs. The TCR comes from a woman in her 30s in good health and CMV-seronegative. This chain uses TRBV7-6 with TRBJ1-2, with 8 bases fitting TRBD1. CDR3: CASSHRQGLIDGYTF. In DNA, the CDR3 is TGTGCCAGCAGCCATAGACAGGGGCTAATCGATGGCTACACCTTC.